The rows below give T cell receptor beta chains drawn from one sample of a study of blood T cell repertoires in COVID-19. The method was immunoSEQ multiplex PCR; TCRdb's version includes in-frame clones alone and lacks a portion of them. Here the sample spans around 170,000 clones, around 87% being singletons. The sample taken for sequencing was peripheral blood. These receptor sequences come from a woman aged 30 to 39 with active or convalescent COVID-19. Each CDR3 is given without its conserved first and last residue. Fields, in order: J gene, clone size, V gene, D gene, CDR3 protein. A D gene is named only where the DNA matches it firmly. Not all rows give a size; the values are once, few, many and, for expanded clones, a class.

J gene: TRBJ1-3; clone size: -; V gene: TRBV11-3; D gene: -; CDR3 protein: ASSQEFAGNTIY
J gene: TRBJ1-1; clone size: -; V gene: TRBV19; D gene: TRBD1; CDR3 protein: ASNTLGTENTEAF
J gene: TRBJ1-1; clone size: -; V gene: TRBV10-1; D gene: -; CDR3 protein: ASREDNRPNTEAF
J gene: TRBJ2-7; clone size: -; V gene: TRBV7-2; D gene: -; CDR3 protein: ASSAQSSEQY
J gene: TRBJ1-5; clone size: -; V gene: TRBV30; D gene: -; CDR3 protein: AWSEQGNQPQH
J gene: TRBJ1-1; clone size: -; V gene: TRBV3-1/TRBV3-2; D gene: TRBD1; CDR3 protein: ASRPFDRGPEAF
J gene: TRBJ1-5; clone size: -; V gene: TRBV7-9; D gene: -; CDR3 protein: ASSYGQTYQPQH
J gene: TRBJ1-5; clone size: -; V gene: TRBV15; D gene: TRBD1; CDR3 protein: ATSRDRTGNQPQH
J gene: TRBJ1-1; clone size: -; V gene: TRBV27; D gene: -; CDR3 protein: ASSGAGAYEAF
J gene: TRBJ2-1; clone size: -; V gene: TRBV10-1; D gene: TRBD2; CDR3 protein: ASSERRGGYNEQF
J gene: TRBJ1-2; clone size: -; V gene: TRBV29-1; D gene: TRBD1; CDR3 protein: SVWGQGGGYT
J gene: TRBJ2-3; clone size: once; V gene: TRBV2; D gene: TRBD2; CDR3 protein: ASSLLAGPDTQY
J gene: TRBJ1-4; clone size: -; V gene: TRBV2; D gene: TRBD1; CDR3 protein: ASSEDRANEKLF
J gene: TRBJ2-2; clone size: -; V gene: TRBV19; D gene: TRBD2; CDR3 protein: ASSVGLAGALSGELF
J gene: TRBJ1-3; clone size: -; V gene: TRBV30; D gene: -; CDR3 protein: AWSVGTTSGNTIY
J gene: TRBJ2-3; clone size: -; V gene: TRBV7-9; D gene: -; CDR3 protein: ASSLAAPNTQY
J gene: TRBJ2-1; clone size: -; V gene: TRBV5-4; D gene: TRBD2; CDR3 protein: ASSLDGLALGNEQF
J gene: TRBJ1-4; clone size: -; V gene: TRBV6-5; D gene: -; CDR3 protein: ASCRGTTNEKLF
J gene: TRBJ1-4; clone size: -; V gene: TRBV2; D gene: TRBD1; CDR3 protein: ASSDVGQGDDEKLF
J gene: TRBJ2-5; clone size: -; V gene: TRBV27; D gene: TRBD2; CDR3 protein: ASSLFPSGSKETQY
J gene: TRBJ2-5; clone size: medium-sized; V gene: TRBV11-2; D gene: TRBD2; CDR3 protein: ASSLDPSGGSIQETQY
J gene: TRBJ2-5; clone size: -; V gene: TRBV2; D gene: TRBD1; CDR3 protein: ASTGGDRGPETQY
J gene: TRBJ1-2; clone size: -; V gene: TRBV24-1; D gene: TRBD1; CDR3 protein: ATSDPGQGANGYT
J gene: TRBJ1-6; clone size: -; V gene: TRBV20-1; D gene: TRBD1; CDR3 protein: SASGVDRSYNSPLH
J gene: TRBJ2-3; clone size: -; V gene: TRBV11-2; D gene: -; CDR3 protein: ASSLDSLGEGTQY
J gene: TRBJ2-5; clone size: -; V gene: TRBV10-3; D gene: -; CDR3 protein: AIGTRQTETQY
J gene: TRBJ2-3; clone size: once; V gene: TRBV30; D gene: TRBD2; CDR3 protein: AGTAGGTDTQY
J gene: TRBJ2-1; clone size: -; V gene: TRBV19; D gene: TRBD2; CDR3 protein: ASSISSGRAKFWGEQF
J gene: TRBJ2-5; clone size: -; V gene: TRBV24-1; D gene: TRBD2; CDR3 protein: ATSDGRTSAVGETQY
J gene: TRBJ2-7; clone size: -; V gene: TRBV7-6; D gene: TRBD1; CDR3 protein: ASSLGTGRSYEQY
J gene: TRBJ1-1; clone size: once; V gene: TRBV30; D gene: -; CDR3 protein: AWRTGPNTEAF
J gene: TRBJ2-7; clone size: -; V gene: TRBV15; D gene: TRBD2; CDR3 protein: ATSTGLAVNSYEQY
J gene: TRBJ1-2; clone size: -; V gene: TRBV7-9; D gene: -; CDR3 protein: ASSLARDYGYT